These 10 T cell receptor beta chains originate from one sample sequenced in a study of blood T cell repertoires in COVID-19. Sequenced by immunoSEQ multiplex PCR; TCRdb stores in-frame clones only, minus some. The sample lists 150,000 to 200,000 clones, 80% to 90% occurring once. Sequencing was performed on peripheral blood. The receptors stem from a man between 35 and 55 years old with active or convalescent COVID-19.

V usage is TRBV19 and J usage is TRBJ2-2; the match to TRBD2 covers 8 bases. Germline loops: CDR1 LNHDA, CDR2 SQIVND (reference sequence). The CDR3 has 14 amino acids. V trimming: 6 bases; J trimming: 7 bases; junction bases outside the gene matches: 7. The CDR3 loop reads CASRSGGGIGELFF. The CDR3 nucleotides are TGTGCCAGTAGGTCGGGAGGGGGAATCGGGGAGCTGTTTTTT.

The V gene is TRBV6-5, the J gene TRBJ2-7; D remains ambiguous. This CDR3 has 13 amino acids. Germline V CDR1 and CDR2: MNHEY, SVGAGI. The V end lost 6 bases, the J end lost 2 bases, and 11 bases lay between the germline ends. Here the CDR3 reads CASSATAAYEQYF. In DNA form, the CDR3 reads TGTGCCAGCAGCGCGACGGCGGCCTACGAGCAGTACTTC.

The rearrangement joins TRBV6-5 to TRBJ1-1; the match to TRBD1 covers 7 bases. The CDR3 extends over 15 amino acids. CDR1 and CDR2 (germline): MNHEY, SVGAGI. Germline trimming cut 8 bases from V and 3 bases from J; bases unmatched to any gene: 12. This CDR3 is CASLRIGGGDTEAFF. CDR3 bases: TGTGCCAGCTTGCGGATAGGGGGCGGGGACACTGAAGCTTTCTTT.

The gene calls are TRBV30 and TRBJ1-1, with 9 bases aligning to TRBD1. The CDR3 totals 13 residues. CDR1 and CDR2 (germline): GTSNPN, SVGIG (reference sequence). V lost 8 bases to trimming and J lost 3 bases; unmatched junction nucleotides: 7. In DNA form, the CDR3 reads TGTGCCGCACACAGGGGGCACGACACTGAAGCTTTCTTT. Amino acids: CAAHRGHDTEAFF.

V and J are TRBV7-2 and TRBJ1-2; no definite D call. The CDR3 has 11 amino acids. The V end lost 4 bases, the J end lost 4 bases, and 4 bases lay between the germline ends. Germline V gene lookup returns CDR1 SGHTA and CDR2 FQGNSA. The CDR3 here is CASSSSYGYTF. CDR3 DNA: TGTGCCAGCAGCTCCTCCTATGGCTACACCTTC.

J is TRBJ2-3 and V is TRBV5-8; 7 nucleotides match TRBD1. The CDR3 is 18 amino acids. The V segment lost 0 bases and the J segment 1 base; nucleotides outside the gene matches: 11. The germline V gene encodes CDR1 SGHTS and CDR2 YDEGEE. The chain's CDR3 is CASSLGFETGLGTDTQYF. The CDR3 DNA is TGTGCCAGCAGCTTGGGCTTCGAGACAGGGTTGGGCACAGATACGCAGTATTTT.

The V call is TRBV3-1 (or the pseudogene TRBV3-2), the J call TRBJ2-1, with D hard to call. V lost 3 bases to trimming and J lost 9 bases, with 12 bases between them. This CDR3 has 13 residues. Germline CDR1 reads LGHDT; CDR2 reads YNNKEL (reference sequence). The DNA of the CDR3 is TGTGCCAGCAGCCATCAGCGAGCCGGTGAGCAGTTCTTC. Protein sequence: CASSHQRAGEQFF.

The genes are TRBV4-2 and TRBJ2-2; D is unclear. The CDR3 runs to 16 residues. The ends were cut back, 1 base at V and 0 bases at J, with 9 bases in the middle. The V gene's germline CDR1 is LGHNA and CDR2 YNFKEQ. CDR3 sequence (DNA): TGTGCCAGCAGCCAAGTGTCGTTCGCGAACACCGGGGAGCTGTTTTTT. Its protein product is CASSQVSFANTGELFF.

The rearrangement links TRBV2 to TRBJ2-2; D remains unclear. Per germline, CDR1 SNHLY and CDR2 FYNNEI. Trimming left V 1 base short and J 4 bases short, with 7 bases between. The CDR3 is made up of 14 amino acids. In DNA form, the CDR3 reads TGTGCCAGCAGTGAAGAACACCCCACCGGGGAGCTGTTTTTT. Protein: CASSEEHPTGELFF.

This chain joins TRBV10-3 and TRBJ2-1; a possible D gene is TRBD1 (6 bases). The germline CDR1 and CDR2 sequences are ENHRY and SYGVKD. The CDR3 runs to 14 residues. Trimming stripped 4 bases from V and 7 bases from J, with 14 bases between. The CDR3: CAISGQASGNEQFF. CDR3 coding DNA: TGTGCCATCAGTGGACAGGCCTCGGGGAATGAGCAGTTCTTC.